The following is a T cell receptor (beta chain) sequence with its context. Germline CDR1 and CDR2: SGHRS and YFSETQ. The V and J ends lost 0 bases and 6 bases respectively, with 9 bases between them. The CDR3 spans 14 residues. This sample was taken from a study of patients and donors after allogeneic stem cell transplantation. TCRdb itself ran the RT-PCR reads through MiXCR, one entry per CDR3 protein. The sample lists about 960,000 distinct CDR3 sequences, roughly 17% occurring once. This chain uses TRBV5-1 with TRBJ2-2; D gene unclear. The sequenced sample was blood, either unsorted or a sorted T cell fraction (not recorded which). The TCR was taken from a human donor who was either an allogeneic HSCT recipient or a stem cell or donor lymphocyte infusion donor (not recorded which). It is not recorded whose cells these are; they may come from a transplant donor. For the CDR3, the DNA is TGCGCCAGCAGCTTGGCGTGGGATCCCGGGGAGCTGTTTTTT. It encodes CASSLAWDPGELFF.